Listed below are T cell receptor beta chains from one sample, sequenced in a study of control samples from healthy donors and cancer patients. This table comes from immunoSEQ multiplex PCR, and its TCRdb copy is limited to in-frame clones, with some not included. The data contain about 120,000 clones, around nine tenths of them singletons. The sequenced sample was blood. The receptor set was obtained from a man aged 30 to 39 in good health. CDR3s include the opening cysteine and the closing phenylalanine or tryptophan. The D gene is left open where the match is weak. Expanded clones are given a class, and other clones once, few, many or no size at all.

v_call: TRBV10-2
d_call: NA
clone_size: NA
j_call: TRBJ1-3
cdr3_nt: TGCGCCAGCAGTGAGTCAGGGGGTATGGCAGTCTCTGGAAACACCATATATTTT
cdr3_aa: CASSESGGMAVSGNTIYF

v_call: TRBV7-9
d_call: TRBD1
clone_size: NA
j_call: TRBJ1-4
cdr3_nt: TGTGCCAGCAGCTTAAGGAGAGGGGGCGGAGGTGAAAAACTGTTTTTT
cdr3_aa: CASSLRRGGGGEKLFF

v_call: TRBV4-1
d_call: NA
clone_size: NA
j_call: TRBJ2-1
cdr3_nt: TGCGCCAGCAGCCAAGATCCCCTAAACAATGAGCAGTTCTTC
cdr3_aa: CASSQDPLNNEQFF

v_call: TRBV28
d_call: TRBD1
clone_size: once
j_call: TRBJ1-2
cdr3_nt: TGTGCCAGCACTCGCCCTCAGGGGGGAAAAAACTATGGCTACACCTTC
cdr3_aa: CASTRPQGGKNYGYTF

v_call: TRBV5-1
d_call: NA
clone_size: NA
j_call: TRBJ2-1
cdr3_nt: TGCGCCAGCAGCCCGGGGGGCCCTGGGGGGGAGCAGTTCTTC
cdr3_aa: CASSPGGPGGEQFF

v_call: TRBV23-1
d_call: NA
clone_size: NA
j_call: TRBJ1-1
cdr3_nt: TGCGCCAGCAGTCAATCAAGGAACACTGAAGCTTTCTTT
cdr3_aa: CASSQSRNTEAFF

v_call: TRBV9
d_call: NA
clone_size: NA
j_call: TRBJ1-1
cdr3_nt: TGTGCCAGCACCCATAGTTGGGGGGAGACTGAAGCTTTCTTT
cdr3_aa: CASTHSWGETEAFF

v_call: TRBV27
d_call: NA
clone_size: NA
j_call: TRBJ2-1
cdr3_nt: TGTGCCAGCAGTTTATCAGATTACAATGAGCAGTTCTTC
cdr3_aa: CASSLSDYNEQFF

v_call: TRBV30
d_call: NA
clone_size: NA
j_call: TRBJ1-6
cdr3_nt: TGTGCCTGGAGTGTGGGGAGGTCAGATTCACCCCTCCACTTT
cdr3_aa: CAWSVGRSDSPLHF

v_call: TRBV24-1
d_call: NA
clone_size: NA
j_call: TRBJ1-1
cdr3_nt: TGTGCCACCAGTAAAAGTGGGGGGAACACTGAAGCTTTCTTT
cdr3_aa: CATSKSGGNTEAFF

v_call: TRBV2
d_call: NA
clone_size: NA
j_call: TRBJ1-1
cdr3_nt: TGTGCCAGCAGTGCGGGGGTGAGCGCTGAAGCTTTCTTT
cdr3_aa: CASSAGVSAEAFF

v_call: TRBV6-5
d_call: NA
clone_size: few
j_call: TRBJ1-1
cdr3_nt: TGTGCCAGCAGTTACGCTTTGAACACTGAAGCTTTCTTT
cdr3_aa: CASSYALNTEAFF

v_call: TRBV3-1/TRBV3-2
d_call: NA
clone_size: few
j_call: TRBJ1-1
cdr3_nt: TGTGCCAGCAGTCGCTTGAACACTGAAGCTTTCTTT
cdr3_aa: CASSRLNTEAFF

v_call: TRBV20-1
d_call: NA
clone_size: NA
j_call: TRBJ1-1
cdr3_nt: TGCAGTGCAAATCCCAACACTGAAGCTTTCTTT
cdr3_aa: CSANPNTEAFF

v_call: TRBV2
d_call: NA
clone_size: NA
j_call: TRBJ2-3
cdr3_nt: TGTGCCAGCATTGTGGGGGTAGGGTTTACAGATACGCAGTATTTT
cdr3_aa: CASIVGVGFTDTQYF

v_call: TRBV12-3/TRBV12-4
d_call: TRBD1
clone_size: few
j_call: TRBJ1-5
cdr3_nt: TGTGCCAGCAGGATGGACAGGGCTCAGCCCCAGCATTTT
cdr3_aa: CASRMDRAQPQHF